This T cell receptor (beta chain) was observed in a study of blood T cell repertoires in COVID-19. Profiled with immunoSEQ multiplex PCR; TCRdb holds only in-frame clones, not every one. This sample has approximately 300,000 clones, with approximately 90% found just once. The origin of this receptor is a woman between 45 and 60 years old with active or convalescent COVID-19. Sequenced material: peripheral blood.

The CDR3 bases are TGCGCCAGCAGCCAAGGGGAAGGGGGCCAGGGTAATGAAAAACTGTTTTTT. This encodes CASSQGEGGQGNEKLFF. The gene calls are TRBV4-1 and TRBJ1-4; TRBD1 matches at 7 bases. Looked up from germline, CDR1 is MGHRA and CDR2 is YSYEKL. The CDR3 is 17 residues long. With 1 base clipped from V and 4 bases from J, the junction kept 9 bases outside the gene matches.